The rows below give T cell receptor beta chains drawn from one sample of a study of PD-1 blockade in mismatch repair-deficient tumors. Sequencing used immunoSEQ multiplex PCR; TCRdb keeps in-frame clones, though not all of them. The table shows about 68,000 clones, with roughly 80% occurring only once. The specimen was peripheral blood, collected 2 weeks after starting pembrolizumab. The receptors come from an adult with mismatch repair-deficient cancer. Both conserved end residues are part of each CDR3. Fields, in order: J gene, V gene, CDR3 protein.

>TRBJ2-1|TRBV19
CASSMPPTDNEQFF
>TRBJ2-2|TRBV7-8
CASSPGGRAGAGELFF
>TRBJ2-5|TRBV5-4
CASSLSSGGQETQYF
>TRBJ1-5|TRBV7-9
CASSPTGGNQPQHF
>TRBJ2-6|TRBV21-1
CASLAQANVLTF
>TRBJ1-1|TRBV4-1
CASSPGQGGNTEAFF
>TRBJ2-1|TRBV6-4
CATHDRESFNEQFF
>TRBJ2-1|TRBV12-5
CASGTSSEQFF
>TRBJ1-2|TRBV23-1
CASSQQGASGYTF
>TRBJ2-5|TRBV4-3
CASSQEAGPETQYF
>TRBJ1-5|TRBV5-1
CASSAGQDLNQPQHF
>TRBJ1-2|TRBV9
CASSDEQGRGGYTF
>TRBJ2-1|TRBV18
CASSPKQSSYNEQFF
>TRBJ2-3|TRBV27
CASSPREGDTQYF
>TRBJ2-7|TRBV6-1
CASSPWGGTSYEQYF
>TRBJ2-1|TRBV9
CASSVDWVGSYNEQFF
>TRBJ2-3|TRBV5-4
CASSFPDSGTDTQYF
>TRBJ2-3|TRBV19
CASSLNPVRDTQYF
>TRBJ2-1|TRBV6-5
CASSYTPVSYNEQFF
>TRBJ2-7|TRBV29-1
CSVNRGRTEQYF
>TRBJ2-3|TRBV6-5
CASSASASGRDTQYF
>TRBJ2-7|TRBV28
CASSLRASGSIYEQYF
>TRBJ2-7|TRBV19
CASSSLWDGLPYEQYF
>TRBJ1-5|TRBV7-9
CASSQGQGGQPQHF
>TRBJ2-5|TRBV9
CASQAGWGETQYF
>TRBJ1-2|TRBV21-1
CASSKAGSLEEGYTF
>TRBJ2-5|TRBV29-1
CSVGGLRETQYF
>TRBJ2-2|TRBV2
CASSTGTRTGELFF
>TRBJ1-3|TRBV30
CAWSGDWGSGNTIYF
>TRBJ1-1|TRBV29-1
CSVEAAGMNTEAFF
>TRBJ2-7|TRBV2
CASSGTGGEQYF
>TRBJ1-2|TRBV10-3
CAISDEQGAFYGYTF
>TRBJ2-5|TRBV5-1
CASSSGASQETQYF
>TRBJ1-1|TRBV18
CASSQYSTGGVTEAFF
>TRBJ2-1|TRBV19
CASSPYGDSVNEQFF
>TRBJ2-7|TRBV5-1
CASSSGTGGDEQYF
>TRBJ1-2|TRBV6-4
CASSDGLGQGNYGYTF
>TRBJ2-1|TRBV2
CASSEWGLAGDNEQFF
>TRBJ1-5|TRBV6-5
CASSLDRDQPQHF
>TRBJ2-5|TRBV28
CATTLGETQYF
>TRBJ2-2|TRBV29-1
CSVPAGTPNTGELFF
>TRBJ1-5|TRBV19
CASSDRNNQPQHF
>TRBJ1-5|TRBV6-1
CASSGQGHNQPQHF
>TRBJ2-5|TRBV6-5
CASRGSGTQETQYF
>TRBJ1-3|TRBV19
CASSTSPARDSYGNTIYF
>TRBJ2-7|TRBV2
CASSEQGEEQYF
>TRBJ2-5|TRBV19
CASSDSTQETQYF
>TRBJ2-7|TRBV5-5
CASSFGTGNEQYF
>TRBJ1-1|TRBV5-1
CASSPVANTEAFF
>TRBJ2-1|TRBV19
CASMMGGRAGEQFF
>TRBJ2-6|TRBV18
CASSAGAGANVLTF
>TRBJ2-7|TRBV19
CASRNGAGGSYEQYF